The clone carrying this T cell receptor beta chain occurred many times. As yet, its antigen is unknown. The germline CDR1 and CDR2 sequences are DFQATT and SNEGSKA (reference sequence). This CDR3 region has 14 residues. Losses at the gene ends were 3 bases for V and 1 base for J; bases not matched to a gene: 4. TCRdb re-called the 5' RACE reads with MiXCR, one entry per CDR3 protein. This sample has a few hundred thousand distinct CDR3 sequences, with roughly 6.1% found just once. These data come from a study of T cells after yellow fever vaccination. Overall study findings and caveats: Clones from primary vaccination mostly reappeared after the booster (around 96% CD4, approximately 86% CD8). One caveat is that FACS-sorted repertoires could contain abundant clonotypes contaminating from the bulk population.

The receptor was isolated from a man aged 25 to 45 who received the YFV17D yellow fever vaccine. This sequence joins TRBV20-1 and TRBJ2-3, with 7 positions matching TRBD2. The source was PBMCs, collected 5 days after the yellow fever booster vaccination. DNA for the CDR3: TGCAGTGCTAGTTCGGGAGGAGGCACAGATACGCAGTATTTT. Its protein is CSASSGGGTDTQYF.